This paragraph covers one T cell receptor (beta chain) sequence. The sample is drawn from a study of blood T cell repertoires in COVID-19. CDR3 length equals 19 residues. V lost 3 bases to trimming and J lost 5 bases; unmatched junction nucleotides: 21. Germline V gene lookup returns CDR1 GTSNPN and CDR2 SVGIG (reference sequence). Measured with immunoSEQ multiplex PCR; TCRdb has only the in-frame clones, and not every one. The sample contains about 240,000 clones, roughly four fifths of which appear only once. Sequencing used peripheral blood. This TCR derives from a woman younger than 30 with acute or convalescent COVID-19. The V and J genes are TRBV30 and TRBJ1-4; 7 bases align to TRBD1. CDR3 in amino acids: CAWSPWGRGALGANEKLFF. Written as DNA, the CDR3 is TGTGCCTGGAGCCCTTGGGGCAGGGGGGCATTAGGGGCCAATGAAAAACTGTTTTTT.